This T cell receptor beta chain was recovered during a study of beta chain features in type 1 diabetes. The table lists this clone with a few counts. Its antigen is unidentified. V dropped 5 bases and J dropped 6 bases, with 11 bases sitting between them. The V gene's germline CDR1 is LNHDA and CDR2 SQIVND (reference sequence). The CDR3 contains 13 residues. Investigators reverse transcribed all isolated RNA, so they sequenced expressed TCRB transcripts. The data were produced by immunoSEQ multiplex PCR, yet TCRdb's version contains in-frame clones alone and is incomplete. The sample gives about 650,000 clones, 12% of which show up once; around 0.12% is in the top ten. General study findings and limits: TCRB CDR3s were moderately but significantly shorter in Type 1 diabetes patients in all four CD4+ subsets.

This TCR was recovered from a man under 40 with type 1 diabetes. The sequencing input was naive CD4+ T cells from blood. V and J are TRBV19 and TRBJ1-5, with a weak D call TRBD1 (5 bases). The CDR3 DNA follows: TGTGCCAGTAGTTCTCAGGGTGCTCAGCCCCAGCATTTT. Translation gives CASSSQGAQPQHF.